This T cell receptor beta chain was recorded in a study of T-cell memory formation after mild COVID-19. In the study overall: Largely donor-specific sequence clusters came from two donors. Broader study findings: The finding that pre-infection memory included some responding clones suggested that cross-reactive memory joined. The CD4+ clones that contracted clustered mainly within CM and EM, and the CD8+ clones concentrated in EMRA.

UMIs and sample barcodes were carried by the TCR alpha and TCR beta cDNA libraries that 5'RACE produced using constant-segment primers. MiXCR was run by TCRdb on the 5' RACE reads, yielding one entry per CDR3 protein. This repertoire shows under 600,000 distinct CDR3 sequences, about 20% found once; its top ten account for approximately 8.4%. This clonotype showed up just a few times. Its specificity is unknown. The receptor comes from an adult woman who had mild COVID-19 (a few samples of this study predate the infection). Cell type and time point are not known. The sequencing input was PBMCs or a T cell subset sorted from them (not recorded which).

CDR3 region: CASSFRRDRADTQYF. For the CDR3, the DNA is TGTGCCAGCAGCTTTCGCCGGGACAGGGCAGATACGCAGTATTTT. This chain connects TRBV7-2 to TRBJ2-3; 9 bases are shared with TRBD1. Germline CDR1 reads SGHTA; CDR2 reads FQGNSA. The CDR3 sequence is 15 residues long. The V and J ends lost 3 bases and 4 bases, in that order; junction bases with no gene match: 5.